These 8 T cell receptor beta chains were sequenced from one sample in a study of T cell responses to AZD1222 COVID-19 vaccine. Only in-frame clones appear in the TCRdb table, and some are missing; sequencing was by immunoSEQ multiplex PCR. The table has roughly 70,000 clones, 85% seen once. Sequencing was performed on peripheral blood, taken on day 0 of AZD1222 vaccination. These receptors were collected from an adult in good health.

CDR3 sequence reads: CASSSLYDSIFYEQYF. Written as DNA, the CDR3 is TGCGCCAGCAGCTCACTATATGACAGCATATTCTACGAGCAGTACTTC. The chain recombines TRBV5-1 with TRBJ2-7, with D possibly being TRBD1 (5 bases). With 3 bases removed from V and 3 bases from J, the gap between germline ends came to 19 bases. This CDR3 spans 16 amino acids. Germline V CDR1 and CDR2: SGHRS, YFSETQ.

This chain uses TRBV15 with TRBJ1-5; D unresolved. Germline V CDR1 and CDR2: LNHNV, YYDKDF (reference sequence). Deletions cut 2 bases from V and 4 bases from J, with 9 bases between. This CDR3 has 14 amino acids. Here the CDR3 DNA reads TGTGCCACCAGCAGACCTACACCGAATCAGCCCCAGCATTTT. As protein: CATSRPTPNQPQHF.

This chain links TRBV5-4 with TRBJ1-1; no firm D call. The CDR3 is 13 residues long. The V and J ends lost 1 base and 1 base respectively, with 5 bases between them. Germline loops: CDR1 SGHNT, CDR2 YYREEE (reference sequence). This CDR3 is CASSLRPNTEAFF. CDR3 sequence (DNA): TGTGCCAGCAGCTTGCGACCGAACACTGAAGCTTTCTTT.

This clone was seen once. The rearrangement uses TRBV7-2 and TRBJ1-1; D possibly corresponds to TRBD1 (6 bases). Trimming took 5 bases from V and 7 from J, leaving 23 bases between them. The CDR3 has 16 amino acids. Germline values: CDR1 SGHTA, CDR2 FQGNSA. The CDR3 nucleotides read TGTGCCAGCAGCCCCCGGCATTGGGGGGCCGGTTTTGAAGCTTTCTTT. Amino acid sequence: CASSPRHWGAGFEAFF.

The V and J genes are TRBV5-1 and TRBJ1-1, with D perhaps matching TRBD1 (6 bases). Trimming removed 6 bases from V and 0 bases from J, with 12 bases in between. The CDR3 sequence is 14 residues long. CDR1 and CDR2 from the germline V gene are SGHRS and YFSETQ. CDR3 coding DNA: TGCGCCAGCACCCCGACAGGAATGAACACTGAAGCTTTCTTT. Translated: CASTPTGMNTEAFF.

This clone was counted a single time. The chain has TRBV6-2 or TRBV6-3 and TRBJ2-7; 7 bases match TRBD1. This CDR3 has 16 amino acids. V shed 1 base and J 3 bases; nucleotides not matched to a gene: 9. The germline V gene has CDR1 MNHEY and CDR2 SVGEGT. CDR3 in amino acids: CASSYLTGSMGYEQYF. The CDR3 DNA follows: TGTGCCAGCAGTTACTTGACAGGGTCAATGGGCTACGAGCAGTACTTC.

This chain joins TRBV7-2 and TRBJ2-2; D is perhaps TRBD1 (6 bases). Germline V gene sequence: CDR1 SGHTA, CDR2 FQGNSA. The CDR3 runs to 14 residues. With 5 bases removed from V and 4 bases from J, the gap between germline ends came to 11 bases. DNA of the CDR3: TGTGCCAGCAGCCCTGAACAGGGCACCGGGGAGCTGTTTTTT. This codes for CASSPEQGTGELFF.

The genes are TRBV5-6 and TRBJ2-1, with 10 positions matching TRBD2. This CDR3 is built from 12 residues. V gave up 0 bases and J gave up 16 bases; unmatched junction bases: 4. Germline values: CDR1 SGHDT, CDR2 YYEEEE. The CDR3 coding sequence is TGTGCCAGCAGCTTGGGGCTAGCGGGGGTCTTCTTC. Amino acid sequence: CASSLGLAGVFF.